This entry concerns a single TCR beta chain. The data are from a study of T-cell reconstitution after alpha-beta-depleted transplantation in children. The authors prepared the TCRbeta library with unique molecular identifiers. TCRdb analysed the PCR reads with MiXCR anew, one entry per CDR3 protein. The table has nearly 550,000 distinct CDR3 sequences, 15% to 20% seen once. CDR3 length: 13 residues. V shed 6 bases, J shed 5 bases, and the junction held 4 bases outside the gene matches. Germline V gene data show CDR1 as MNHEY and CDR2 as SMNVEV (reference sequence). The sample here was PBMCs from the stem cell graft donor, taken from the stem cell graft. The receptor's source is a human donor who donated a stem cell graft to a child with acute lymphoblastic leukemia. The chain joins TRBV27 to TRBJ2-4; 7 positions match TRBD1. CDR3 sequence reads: CASRGTEENIQYF. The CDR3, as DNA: TGTGCCAGCAGGGGGACAGAGGAAAACATTCAGTACTTC.